This is a list of T cell receptor beta chains from one sample in a study of vaccination and CD4 T cells after COVID-19. From the PCR reads, TCRdb called clonotypes with MiXCR, one entry per CDR3 protein. The sample shows about 12,000 distinct CDR3 sequences, roughly 44% of them seen only once. The antigens for these receptors are not known. The material sequenced was cultured CD4+ T cells from blood. The receptors here all came from a human donor with COVID-19. Both conserved end residues are part of each CDR3. The order of the fields is V gene, CDR3 protein.

V: TRBV25-1; CDR3: CASRVTGSTGELFF
V: TRBV20-1; CDR3: CSAPRGNTEAFF
V: TRBV25-1; CDR3: CASSEYPANTEAFF
V: TRBV2; CDR3: CASTRGVTDTQYF
V: TRBV19; CDR3: CASSIRPTSQETQYF
V: TRBV18; CDR3: CASSPIGGGRNEQYF
V: TRBV6-1; CDR3: CASSQNPTGNYGYTF
V: TRBV6-1; CDR3: CASSPDGGGQYF
V: TRBV6-2/TRBV6-3; CDR3: CASSYLAGVNGNEQFF
V: TRBV6-1; CDR3: CASTYKGRGETQYF
V: TRBV12-3/TRBV12-4; CDR3: CASRRAGEGETQYF
V: TRBV28; CDR3: CASLNRAPIGPLHF
V: TRBV11-3; CDR3: CASSSGQGLQETQYF